The 14 T cell receptor beta chains reported below all come from one sample, sequenced in a study of T cell responses to AZD1222 COVID-19 vaccine (dated by TCRdb to the early 2020s). In the paper's terms, the time point label means: baseline before first vaccination. Library creation used the immunoSEQ multiplex PCR assay. TCRdb took over this immuneACCESS table, retaining in-frame rearrangements with V and J assigned. Such tables are incomplete; in checked studies, under half of the missing clones stem from an unresolved V gene, and the remainder is unexplained. The sample yields 90,000 to 120,000 clones; 90% to 95% were counted once. The ten largest clones take up approximately 22% of the sample. The input for sequencing was peripheral blood, taken on day 0 of AZD1222 vaccination. All receptors come from an adult in good health.

J is TRBJ1-1 and V is TRBV6-5; 7 bases are shared with TRBD1. V lost 9 bases to trimming and J lost 0 bases; unmatched junction nucleotides: 7. Looked up from germline, CDR1 is MNHEY and CDR2 is SVGAGI. There are 14 residues in the CDR3. CDR3 sequence (DNA): TGTGCCAGTTCCCCGGACAGGATGAACACTGAAGCTTTCTTT. Translated, it gives CASSPDRMNTEAFF.

This clone has just one count. The chain uses TRBV29-1 and TRBJ2-7, with TRBD2 as a possible D gene (7 bases). The germline CDR1 and CDR2 sequences are SQVTM and ANQGSEA. The ends were cut back, 3 bases at V and 5 bases at J, with 17 bases in the middle. The length of the CDR3 is 14 residues. The CDR3 protein is CSVELGGRRDEQYF. The CDR3 DNA reads TGCAGCGTTGAGTTGGGGGGGCGGAGGGACGAGCAGTACTTC.

The genes are TRBV21-1 and TRBJ2-4; TRBD1 is the table's D call and was not checked against the DNA. TRBV21-1 is noted as a pseudogene. The CDR3 is 22 residues long. In nucleotides, the CDR3 is TGTGCCAGCAGCAAAGGGTTTCGGGGACAGGTCGAGGGCTTCTCAGCCAAAAACATTCAGTACTTC. It translates to CASSKGFRGQVEGFSAKNIQYF.

As DNA, the CDR3 is TGTGCCAGCAGTTCCGGACAGGGGAACACTGAAGCTTTCTTT. Protein product: CASSSGQGNTEAFF. This chain joins TRBV6-5 and TRBJ1-1; 8 nucleotides align to TRBD1. This CDR3 comprises 14 residues. The junction had 2 bases not matched to a gene; V was cut back by 4 bases and J by 1 base. CDR1 MNHEY and CDR2 SVGAGI come from the germline V gene.

This chain's CDR3 is CASSRGVLGGHEQFF. CDR3 in DNA: TGTGCCAGCAGCCGCGGGGTTTTAGGGGGCCATGAGCAGTTCTTC. The chain employs TRBV14 and TRBJ2-1; a weak D match, TRBD1 (7 bases). CDR3 length: 15 amino acids. Germline loops: CDR1 SGHDN, CDR2 FVKESK. The V gene lost 4 bases and the J gene lost 8 bases, with 18 bases spanning the gap.

The gene calls are TRBV15 and TRBJ1-3; D unresolved. In germline, CDR1 is LNHNV, CDR2 YYDKDF (reference sequence). Trimming shortened V by 0 bases and J by 2 bases, and 8 bases separated the two germline ends. The CDR3 length is 15 residues. The CDR3 DNA reads TGTGCCACCAGCAGAGACCACGGGGCTGGAAACACCATATATTTT. Amino acid sequence: CATSRDHGAGNTIYF.

The genes are TRBV4-3 and TRBJ1-5; the D gene is possibly TRBD1 (5 bases). V lost 2 bases and J lost 9, with 14 bases in between. The CDR3 extends over 14 amino acids. Germline lookup yields CDR1 LGHNA and CDR2 YSLEER. The CDR3 loop reads CASSQNWGTGPQHF. In nucleotides, the CDR3 is TGCGCCAGCAGCCAAAACTGGGGTACAGGGCCCCAGCATTTT.

The chain joins TRBV24-1 to TRBJ1-5; D is undetermined. The V end lost 0 bases, the J end lost 0 bases, and 2 bases lay between the germline ends. The germline gives CDR1 KGHDR, CDR2 SFDVKD. This CDR3 is built from 14 residues. CDR3 sequence: CATSDLDSNQPQHF. The CDR3, as DNA: TGTGCCACCAGTGATTTGGATAGCAATCAGCCCCAGCATTTT.

This clone was picked up a small number of times. The V gene is TRBV7-2, the J gene TRBJ1-6, with 11 bases identical to TRBD1. The germline CDR1 and CDR2 sequences are SGHTA and FQGNSA. The CDR3 consists of 14 residues. V lost 5 bases and J lost 10; bases outside the gene matches: 4. The CDR3 protein is CASSTDRGLSPLHF. Here the CDR3 DNA reads TGTGCCAGCAGCACGGACAGGGGGCTATCACCCCTCCACTTT.

The rearrangement links TRBV3-1 (or the pseudogene TRBV3-2) to TRBJ2-7, with no clear D. The germline V gene has CDR1 LGHDT and CDR2 YNNKEL (reference sequence). The CDR3 is 15 amino acids. V was pared by 0 bases and J by 5 bases, with 14 bases between. CDR3: CASSQDQTGGHEQYF. The CDR3 DNA follows: TGTGCCAGCAGCCAAGATCAGACGGGTGGCCACGAGCAGTACTTC.

CDR3 coding DNA: TGTGCCAGCAGCTCACCCGGCATCAATGAGCAGTTCTTC. Translated: CASSSPGINEQFF. The V call is TRBV7-6, the J call TRBJ2-1, with no clear D. CDR3 size: 13 residues. V lost 4 bases and J lost 6, with 10 bases in between. Germline loops: CDR1 SGHVS, CDR2 FNYEAQ.

The chain is built from TRBV5-4 and TRBJ2-1; a possible D gene is TRBD1 (5 bases). Germline lookup yields CDR1 SGHNT and CDR2 YYREEE (reference sequence). This CDR3 has 15 amino acids. Trimming left V 0 bases short and J 0 bases short, with 7 bases between. In nucleotides, the CDR3 is TGTGCCAGCAGCTTGGGCCAGGGCTCCTACAATGAGCAGTTCTTC. This gives the protein CASSLGQGSYNEQFF.

The rearrangement uses TRBV6-1 and TRBJ2-2; D might be TRBD1 (6 bases). CDR3 length: 15 residues. CDR1 and CDR2 (germline): MNHNS, SASEGT. With 0 bases removed from V and 3 bases from J, the gap between germline ends came to 8 bases. The CDR3 DNA follows: TGTGCCAGCAGTGAAGCGGCAGGGGACACCGGGGAGCTGTTTTTT. Translated: CASSEAAGDTGELFF.

This sequence joins TRBV5-4 and TRBJ1-2, with D maybe TRBD1 (5 bases). CDR1 is SGHNT and CDR2 is YYREEE in the germline V gene (reference sequence). Trimming took 0 bases from V and 2 from J, leaving 8 bases between them. The CDR3 sequence is 14 residues long. The CDR3 region has the DNA TGTGCCAGCAGCTTGGCAGGGCTCAACTATGGCTACACCTTC. Amino acids: CASSLAGLNYGYTF.